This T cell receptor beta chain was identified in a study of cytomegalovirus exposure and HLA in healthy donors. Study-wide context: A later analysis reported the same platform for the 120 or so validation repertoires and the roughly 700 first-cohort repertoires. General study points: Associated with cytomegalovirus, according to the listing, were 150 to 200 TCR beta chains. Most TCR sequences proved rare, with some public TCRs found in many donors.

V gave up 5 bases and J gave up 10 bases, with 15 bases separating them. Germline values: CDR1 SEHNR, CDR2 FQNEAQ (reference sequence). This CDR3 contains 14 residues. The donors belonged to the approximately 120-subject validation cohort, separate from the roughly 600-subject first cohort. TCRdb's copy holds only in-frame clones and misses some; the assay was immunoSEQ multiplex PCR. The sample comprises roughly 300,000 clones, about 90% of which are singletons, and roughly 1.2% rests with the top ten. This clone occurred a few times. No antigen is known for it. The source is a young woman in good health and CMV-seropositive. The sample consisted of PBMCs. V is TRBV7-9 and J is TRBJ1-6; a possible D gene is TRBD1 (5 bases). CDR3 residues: CASSPMGPSSPLHF. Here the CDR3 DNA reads TGTGCCAGCAGCCCAATGGGACCGTCCTCACCCCTCCACTTT.